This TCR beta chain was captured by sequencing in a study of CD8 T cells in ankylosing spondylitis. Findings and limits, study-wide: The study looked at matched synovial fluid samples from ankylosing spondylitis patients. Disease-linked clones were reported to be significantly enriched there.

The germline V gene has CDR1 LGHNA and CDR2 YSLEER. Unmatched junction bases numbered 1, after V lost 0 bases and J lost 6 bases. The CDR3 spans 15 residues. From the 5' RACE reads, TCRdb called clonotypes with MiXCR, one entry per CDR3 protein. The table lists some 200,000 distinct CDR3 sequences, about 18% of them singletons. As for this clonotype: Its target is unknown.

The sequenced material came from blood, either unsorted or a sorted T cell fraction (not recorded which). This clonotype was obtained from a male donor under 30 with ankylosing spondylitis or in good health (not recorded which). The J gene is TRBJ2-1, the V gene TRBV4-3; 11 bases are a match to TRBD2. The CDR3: CASSQDSGRANEQFF. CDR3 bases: TGCGCCAGCAGCCAAGATAGCGGGAGGGCCAATGAGCAGTTCTTC.